Listed below are T cell receptor beta chains from one sample, sequenced in a study of T cells in Graves' hyperthyroidism and ophthalmopathy. TCRdb recomputed calls from the multiplex PCR reads with MiXCR, one row per CDR3 protein. The profile covers around 99,000 distinct CDR3 sequences, with more than 15% appearing a single time and 35% to 50% taken by the ten largest. The sequenced sample consisted of blood. These receptors all stem from a woman between 45 and 60 years old with Graves' hyperthyroidism. CDR3s include the opening cysteine and the closing phenylalanine or tryptophan. D genes are given only for firm matches. The size of a clone is reported for some rows only, either as once, few or many, or as a class for expanded clones.

V	J	size	D	CDR3	DNA
TRBV18	TRBJ2-1	many	.	CASSLLMGNEQFF	TGTGCCAGCTCACTTCTGATGGGCAATGAGCAGTTCTTC
TRBV3-1	TRBJ2-7	many	.	CASSPPGNYEQYF	TGTGCCAGCAGCCCGCCTGGAAACTACGAGCAGTACTTC
TRBV6-1	TRBJ2-3	.	.	CASSERERRTDTQYF	TGTGCCAGCAGTGAAAGGGAGAGGCGCACAGATACGCAGTATTTT
TRBV5-1	TRBJ2-7	many	TRBD1	CASRRTGSSEQYF	TGCGCCAGCAGACGGACAGGGTCCAGCGAGCAGTACTTC
TRBV6-1	TRBJ2-1	many	.	CASSELWGSYNEQFF	TGTGCCAGCAGTGAATTATGGGGCTCCTACAATGAGCAGTTCTTC
TRBV7-9	TRBJ2-1	many	.	CASSALIPSDYNEQFF	TGTGCCAGCAGCGCCCTTATTCCATCCGACTACAATGAGCAGTTCTTC
TRBV6-6	TRBJ2-5	many	.	CASSYPRETQYF	TGTGCCAGCAGTTACCCTAGGGAGACCCAGTACTTC
TRBV5-1	TRBJ1-1	.	.	CASSFGQSDEAFF	TGCGCCAGCAGCTTCGGACAGTCCGACGAAGCTTTCTTT
TRBV20-1	TRBJ1-2	many	TRBD1	CSAAGDRGLDYGYTF	TGCAGTGCTGCCGGGGACAGGGGGCTCGACTATGGCTACACCTTC
TRBV6-5	TRBJ1-5	many	.	CASSYSENQPQHF	TGTGCCAGCAGTTACTCCGAGAATCAGCCCCAGCATTTT
TRBV12-3/TRBV12-4	TRBJ2-3	many	TRBD1	CASSRDSPKDTQYF	TGTGCCAGCAGTCGGGACAGTCCAAAAGATACGCAGTATTTT
TRBV29-1	TRBJ2-5	many	.	CSVGQASGTQYF	TGCAGCGTTGGGCAGGCCTCCGGGACCCAGTACTTC
TRBV19	TRBJ2-7	many	.	CASSRIPRTAYEQYF	TGTGCCAGTAGCCGAATACCGAGGACAGCCTACGAGCAGTACTTC
TRBV7-9	TRBJ2-3	many	.	CARRPLSASSTDTQYF	TGTGCCAGAAGACCACTTAGCGCGTCTAGCACAGATACGCAGTATTTT
TRBV6-2/TRBV6-3	TRBJ2-7	many	TRBD1	CASSYRRDRTYEQYF	TGTGCCAGCAGTTACCGCCGGGACAGGACCTACGAGCAGTACTTC
TRBV6-1	TRBJ2-1	many	TRBD1	CASNRQGLYEQFF	TGTGCCAGCAACAGACAGGGCCTCTATGAGCAGTTCTTC
TRBV20-1	TRBJ2-5	many	.	CSAPNRVGETQYF	TGCAGTGCGCCAAACAGGGTAGGGGAGACCCAGTACTTC
TRBV7-9	TRBJ2-1	many	.	CASSLEGGYNEQFF	TGTGCCAGCAGCTTAGAGGGCGGATACAATGAGCAGTTCTTC
TRBV2	TRBJ1-1	.	.	CASSYSRGLNTEAFF	TGTGCCAGCAGTTACTCGCGGGGACTGAACACTGAAGCTTTCTTT
TRBV6-1	TRBJ1-1	many	TRBD1	CASRQGQARFF	TGTGCCAGCAGACAAGGACAGGCCCGCTTCTTT
TRBV11-2	TRBJ2-3	many	.	CASSLGGLTTDTQYF	TGTGCCAGCAGCTTAGGGGGGCTAACCACAGATACGCAGTATTTT
TRBV18	TRBJ2-7	many	.	CASSPNGNSYEQYF	TGTGCCAGCTCACCCAACGGGAATTCCTACGAGCAGTACTTC
TRBV7-3	TRBJ2-1	many	TRBD1	CASSWTGNNEQFF	TGTGCCAGCAGCTGGACAGGGAACAATGAGCAGTTCTTC
TRBV15	TRBJ2-1	many	.	CATSRLWREQFF	TGTGCCACCAGCAGATTGTGGCGTGAGCAGTTCTTC
TRBV7-9	TRBJ2-1	many	TRBD2	CASSSRLAGWNEQFF	TGTGCCAGCAGCTCACGGCTAGCGGGGTGGAATGAGCAGTTCTTC
TRBV28	TRBJ2-2	.	TRBD1	CASRRTGATGELFF	TGTGCCAGCAGACGGACAGGGGCGACCGGGGAGCTGTTTTTT
TRBV7-9	TRBJ2-5	few	.	CASSLDGQTQETQYF	TGTGCCAGCAGCCTCGACGGACAGACCCAAGAGACCCAGTACTTC
TRBV7-3	TRBJ2-6	.	TRBD2	CASSLTGSGRKVSGANVLTF	TGTGCCAGCAGCTTAACGGGTAGCGGGAGGAAAGTATCTGGGGCCAACGTCCTGACTTTC
TRBV28	TRBJ2-1	many	.	CASSFESNEQFF	TGTGCCAGCAGTTTCGAAAGCAATGAGCAGTTCTTC
TRBV5-1	TRBJ2-2	many	.	CASSEAGPPGELFF	TGCGCCAGCAGCGAGGCAGGACCCCCCGGGGAGCTGTTTTTT
TRBV3-1	TRBJ1-5	many	.	CASSQSIMGQTPQHF	TGTGCCAGCAGCCAGTCTATTATGGGACAAACCCCCCAGCATTTT
TRBV25-1	TRBJ2-1	.	.	CASSDEGPGYNEQFF	TGTGCCAGCAGTGACGAGGGCCCGGGGTACAATGAGCAGTTCTTC
TRBV14	TRBJ2-4	many	.	CASSRKGQFKNIQYF	TGTGCCAGCAGCCGAAAGGGTCAGTTTAAAAACATTCAGTACTTC
TRBV2	TRBJ1-5	many	.	CASSGDPLGVPQHF	TGTGCCAGCAGTGGGGACCCTTTGGGAGTTCCCCAGCATTTT
TRBV11-2	TRBJ2-1	many	TRBD2	CASSAGLAYNEQFF	TGTGCCAGCAGCGCGGGACTAGCCTACAATGAGCAGTTCTTC
TRBV11-2	TRBJ2-1	many	TRBD1	CASSLGLNSGTGNEQFF	TGTGCCAGCAGCTTAGGTTTAAACAGCGGGACAGGGAATGAGCAGTTCTTC
TRBV4-1	TRBJ1-2	many	TRBD1	CASSQTGTGPWANYGYTF	TGCGCCAGCAGCCAAACCGGGACAGGTCCCTGGGCTAACTATGGCTACACCTTC
TRBV12-3/TRBV12-4	TRBJ2-3	many	.	CASSARTRGGATQYF	TGTGCCAGCAGCGCTCGGACTCGGGGTGGCGCTACGCAGTATTTT
TRBV5-1	TRBJ2-7	many	.	CASSLFGAGQAYEQYF	TGCGCCAGCAGCTTGTTCGGGGCAGGGCAGGCCTACGAGCAGTACTTC
TRBV27	TRBJ1-6	many	.	CASSLEENSPLHF	TGTGCCAGCAGTTTAGAGGAAAATTCACCCCTCCACTTT
TRBV15	TRBJ2-1	many	TRBD2	CATSRANRGTSPKGQFF	TGTGCCACCAGCAGGGCCAATAGAGGGACTAGCCCAAAGGGGCAGTTCTTC
TRBV6-1	TRBJ1-5	.	TRBD1	CATQAGQGWVNQPQHF	TGTGCCACCCAGGCGGGACAGGGTTGGGTCAATCAGCCCCAGCATTTT
TRBV7-7	TRBJ2-1	.	TRBD2	CASSPDGGAGEQFF	TGTGCTAGCAGCCCCGACGGGGGGGCGGGGGAGCAGTTCTTC
TRBV4-1	TRBJ2-5	few	TRBD1	CASSQATDRGRETQYF	TGCGCCAGCAGCCAGGCGACGGACAGGGGCCGAGAGACCCAGTACTTC
TRBV4-1	TRBJ1-1	.	.	CASSQSPGPPTEAFF	TGCGCCAGCAGCCAATCACCGGGTCCACCTACTGAAGCTTTCTTT
TRBV6-2/TRBV6-3	TRBJ1-4	many	.	CASSYSGAENEKLFF	TGTGCCAGCAGTTACTCGGGGGCCGAGAATGAAAAACTGTTTTTT
TRBV6-2/TRBV6-3	TRBJ2-7	many	TRBD2	CATSPPTSGRYEQYF	TGTGCCACCAGTCCCCCCACTAGCGGGAGGTACGAGCAGTACTTC
TRBV29-1	TRBJ2-7	.	.	CSVEIQVSFDEQYF	TGCAGCGTTGAAATTCAGGTGTCTTTCGACGAGCAGTACTTC
TRBV10-2	TRBJ2-7	many	.	CASSEEGVRVYEQYF	TGCGCCAGCAGTGAAGAAGGGGTTAGGGTCTACGAGCAGTACTTC
TRBV24-1	TRBJ2-1	many	TRBD2	CATSDFGLGEQFF	TGTGCCACCAGTGACTTCGGACTAGGAGAGCAGTTCTTC
TRBV2	TRBJ2-1	many	TRBD1	CASSEMTGTRGEQFF	TGTGCCAGCAGTGAAATGACAGGGACCCGGGGTGAGCAGTTCTTC
TRBV7-8	TRBJ2-3	.	.	CASSFYICSAMTSEPTDTQYF	.
TRBV7-9	TRBJ2-1	.	.	CASSNTGTYNEQFF	TGTGCCAGCAGCAACACAGGGACCTACAATGAGCAGTTCTTC